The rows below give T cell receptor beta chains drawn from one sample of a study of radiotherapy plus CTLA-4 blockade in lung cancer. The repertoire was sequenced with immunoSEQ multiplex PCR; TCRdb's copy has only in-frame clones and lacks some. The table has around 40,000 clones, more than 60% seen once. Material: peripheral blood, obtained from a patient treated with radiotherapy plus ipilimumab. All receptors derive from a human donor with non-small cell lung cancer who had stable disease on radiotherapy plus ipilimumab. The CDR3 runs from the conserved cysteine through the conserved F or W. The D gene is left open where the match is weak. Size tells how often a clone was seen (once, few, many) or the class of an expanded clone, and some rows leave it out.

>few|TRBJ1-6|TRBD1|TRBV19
CASSADRDSPLHF
TGTGCCAGTAGCGCGGACAGGGATTCACCCCTCCACTTT
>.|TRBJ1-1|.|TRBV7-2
CASSFLGVSTEAFF
TGTGCCAGCAGCTTCCTCGGGGTGTCTACCGAAGCTTTCTTT
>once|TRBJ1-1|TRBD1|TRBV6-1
CASSVRGLNTEAFF
TGTGCCAGCAGTGTAAGGGGGCTAAACACTGAAGCTTTCTTT
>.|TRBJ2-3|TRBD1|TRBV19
CASSIPNYRGETDTQYF
TGTGCCAGTAGTATCCCTAACTACAGGGGCGAGACAGATACGCAGTATTTT
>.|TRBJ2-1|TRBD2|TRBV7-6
CASSSGLAPSNEQFF
TGTGCCAGCAGCTCTGGACTAGCTCCCTCCAATGAGCAGTTCTTC
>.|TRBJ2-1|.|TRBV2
CASSLRDEQFF
TGTGCCAGCAGTTTGAGGGATGAGCAGTTCTTC
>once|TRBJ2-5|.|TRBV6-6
CASSPRQSRGGQTQYF
TGTGCCAGCAGTCCCCGACAAAGCAGGGGCGGTCAGACCCAGTACTTC
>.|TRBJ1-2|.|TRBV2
CASNPTDNYGYTF
TGTGCCAGCAACCCGACAGATAACTATGGCTACACCTTC
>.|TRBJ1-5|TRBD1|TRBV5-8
CASSWGDSVSPQHF
TGTGCCAGCAGCTGGGGGGACAGTGTGTCGCCCCAGCATTTT
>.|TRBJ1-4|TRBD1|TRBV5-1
CASSTNTGGEKLFF
TGCGCCAGCAGCACCAACACAGGGGGGGAAAAACTGTTTTTT
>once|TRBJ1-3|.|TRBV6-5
CASTPRRGNTIYF
TGTGCCAGCACCCCGAGGAGAGGAAACACCATATATTTT
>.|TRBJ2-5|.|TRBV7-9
CASSLRGGGEETQYF
TGTGCCAGCAGCTTACGAGGGGGTGGTGAAGAGACCCAGTACTTC
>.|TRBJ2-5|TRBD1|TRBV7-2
CASSLTGGLETQYF
TGTGCCAGCAGCTTGACAGGGGGTTTAGAGACCCAGTACTTC
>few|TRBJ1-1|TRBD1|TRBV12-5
CASGLGTGYSEAFF
TGTGCTAGTGGTTTGGGGACAGGGTACTCTGAAGCTTTCTTT
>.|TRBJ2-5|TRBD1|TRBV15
CATIGGDRGLGTQYF
TGTGCCACCATCGGAGGGGACAGGGGTCTTGGGACCCAGTACTTC
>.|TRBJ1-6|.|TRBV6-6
CASSITGNSPLHF
TGTGCCAGCAGTATAACGGGAAATTCACCCCTCCACTTT
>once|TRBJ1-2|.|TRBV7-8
CASSLVLGGGYTF
TGTGCCAGCAGCTTAGTGCTTGGAGGCGGCTACACCTTC
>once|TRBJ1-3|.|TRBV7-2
CASSFAGTGLGNTIYF
TGTGCCAGCAGCTTCGCCGGAACAGGGCTTGGAAACACCATATATTTT
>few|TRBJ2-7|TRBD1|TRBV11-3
CASSLAYRGSEQYF
TGTGCCAGCAGCTTAGCTTACAGGGGAAGCGAGCAGTACTTC
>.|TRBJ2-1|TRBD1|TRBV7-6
CASSLTGASSYNEQFF
TGTGCCAGCAGCTTAACAGGGGCTAGCTCCTACAATGAGCAGTTCTTC
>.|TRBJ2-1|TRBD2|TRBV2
CASSSSGGGVVEQFF
TGTGCCAGCAGTAGCAGCGGGGGCGGCGTGGTTGAGCAGTTCTTC
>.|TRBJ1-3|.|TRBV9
CASSVVATGSSGNTIYF
TGTGCCAGCAGCGTAGTCGCGACAGGCAGCTCTGGAAACACCATATATTTT
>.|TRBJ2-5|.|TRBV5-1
CASSPTGVETQYF
TGCGCCAGCAGCCCTACGGGGGTTGAGACCCAGTACTTC
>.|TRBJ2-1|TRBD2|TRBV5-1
CASSLVTSGGNEQFF
TGCGCCAGCAGCTTGGTTACTAGCGGGGGCAATGAGCAGTTCTTC
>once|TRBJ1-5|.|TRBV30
CAWSTGLNQPQHF
TGTGCCTGGAGCACAGGTTTAAATCAGCCCCAGCATTTT
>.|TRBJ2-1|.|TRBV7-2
CASSPDRSSYNEQFF
TGTGCCAGCAGCCCGGACAGAAGCTCCTACAATGAGCAGTTCTTC
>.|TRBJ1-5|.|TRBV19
CATSSAGFPSNQPQHF
TGTGCCACCTCATCGGCGGGATTTCCTAGCAATCAGCCCCAGCATTTT
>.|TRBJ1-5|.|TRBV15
CATSRGDISNQPQHF
TGTGCCACCAGCAGAGGGGACATTAGCAATCAGCCCCAGCATTTT
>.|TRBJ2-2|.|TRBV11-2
CASSPQGSNTGELFF
TGTGCCAGCAGTCCACAGGGCTCTAACACCGGGGAGCTGTTTTTT
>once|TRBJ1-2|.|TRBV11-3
CASSFLGRGYGYTF
TGTGCCAGCAGCTTTTTAGGCAGGGGCTATGGCTACACCTTC
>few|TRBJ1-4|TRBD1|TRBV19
CASRRQGSSGNEKLFF
TGTGCCAGTAGGCGACAGGGAAGCTCGGGTAATGAAAAACTGTTTTTT
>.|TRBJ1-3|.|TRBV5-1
CASSPEPTPLSGNTIYF
TGCGCCAGCAGCCCAGAACCCACACCCCTCTCTGGAAACACCATATATTTT
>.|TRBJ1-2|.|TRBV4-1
CASSQDWRTAIHGYTF
TGCGCCAGCAGCCAAGATTGGAGGACAGCTATTCATGGCTACACCTTC
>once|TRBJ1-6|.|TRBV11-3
CASSSSSRSANNSPLHF
TGTGCCAGCAGCTCCAGCTCGCGGTCCGCCAATAATTCACCCCTCCACTTT
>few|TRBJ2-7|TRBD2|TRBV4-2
CASSPIPGLAGGAYEQYF
TGTGCCAGCAGCCCAATTCCGGGACTAGCGGGGGGCGCTTACGAGCAGTACTTC
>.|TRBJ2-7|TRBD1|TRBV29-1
CSVGTGGYEQYF
TGCAGCGTTGGAACAGGGGGCTACGAGCAGTACTTC
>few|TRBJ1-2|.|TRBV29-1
CSVERYPGGYTF
TGCAGCGTTGAACGATATCCGGGAGGCTACACCTTC
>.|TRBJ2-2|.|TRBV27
CASRSSQGLAGELFF
TGTGCCAGCAGAAGCTCACAGGGCCTGGCCGGGGAGCTGTTTTTT
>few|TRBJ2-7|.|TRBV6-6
CASSDREQYF
TGTGCCAGCAGTGACAGAGAGCAGTACTTC
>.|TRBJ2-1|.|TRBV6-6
CASSSRWTNYNEQFF
TGTGCCAGCAGTTCTCGATGGACTAACTACAATGAGCAGTTCTTC
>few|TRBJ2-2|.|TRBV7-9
CASSFGGTGELFF
TGTGCCAGCAGCTTCGGGGGCACCGGGGAGCTGTTTTTT
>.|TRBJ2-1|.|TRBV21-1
CASSKASNGTGGYNEQFF
TGTGCCAGCAGCAAAGCCAGTAATGGGACAGGGGGGTACAATGAGCAGTTCTTC
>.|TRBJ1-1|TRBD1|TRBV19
CASAPGTGSRKATEAFF
TGTGCCAGTGCTCCCGGGACAGGAAGTAGAAAGGCCACTGAAGCTTTCTTT